The clone carrying this T cell receptor (beta chain) was counted only a few times. Antigen unknown. Other DNA sequences from this sample encode an identical CDR3 as well. This sample was taken from a study of beta chain features in type 1 diabetes. Study results and caveats: Compared with healthy donors, patients appeared to share more similar naive, central memory and regulatory TCRB repertoires. All four CD4+ subsets of Type 1 diabetes patients contained TCRB CDR3s that were moderately but significantly shorter.

CDR1 and CDR2 from the germline V gene are MDHEN and SYDVKM. This CDR3 is built from 13 residues. V was shortened by 2 bases and J by 0 bases, with 3 bases between the two germline ends. The entirety of the isolated RNA underwent reverse transcription, so expressed TCRB transcripts were sequenced. Profiling relied on immunoSEQ multiplex PCR, and the TCRdb table lists in-frame clones only, not all of them. The table has about 230,000 clones, 16% seen once. What was sequenced was naive CD4+ T cells from blood. The chain uses TRBV28 and TRBJ2-3, with D unresolved. This clonotype was sampled from a young man with type 1 diabetes. CDR3 nucleotides: TGTGCCAGCAGTTTAGACAGCACAGATACGCAGTATTTT. As protein: CASSLDSTDTQYF.